These 13 T cell receptor beta chains share one sample of origin, sequenced in a study of blood T cell repertoires in COVID-19. Assay: immunoSEQ multiplex PCR; the TCRdb copy retains only in-frame clones and omits some. The sample records tens of thousands of clones, around 81% being singletons. Sequencing input: peripheral blood. Every receptor here comes from a woman between 65 and 79 years old with acute or convalescent COVID-19.

This clone was found once. This rearrangement joins TRBV28 to TRBJ2-7, with D tentatively TRBD2 (6 bases). The CDR3 length is 13 residues. Trimming left V 9 bases short and J 0 bases short, with 12 bases between. Germline CDR1 and CDR2: MDHEN and SYDVKM. CDR3 amino acids: CASRRAASYEQYF. The CDR3 DNA sequence: TGTGCCAGTCGGAGGGCAGCCTCCTACGAGCAGTACTTC. The full variable domain, its missing parts supplied by reference TRBV28 and TRBJ2-7, is DVKVTQSSRYLVKRTGEKVFLECVQDMDHENMFWYRQDPGLGLRLIYFSYDVKMKEKGDIPEGYSVSREKKERFSLILESASTNQTSMYLCASRRAASYEQYFGPGTRLTVT.

The chain links TRBV4-1 to TRBJ1-4, with D maybe TRBD1 (6 bases). V lost 4 bases and J lost 0, with 15 bases in between. The germline V gene encodes CDR1 MGHRA and CDR2 YSYEKL. The CDR3 loop spans 17 amino acids. The DNA of the CDR3 is TGCGCCAGCAGCCTACGCGAGGACAGTGCAACTAATGAAAAACTGTTTTTT. Translated, it gives CASSLREDSATNEKLFF.

The V gene is TRBV25-1, the J gene TRBJ2-7, with 7 bases lining up with TRBD1. Germline trimming cut 3 bases from V and 6 bases from J; bases unmatched to any gene: 11. This CDR3 has 15 residues. Looked up from germline, CDR1 is MGHDK and CDR2 is SYGVNS. As DNA, the CDR3 is TGTGCCAGCAGTGATCCTGGACAGGTACGGGCCGAGCAGTACTTC. This encodes CASSDPGQVRAEQYF.

This clone was counted once. The chain combines TRBV5-1 with TRBJ1-1; maybe TRBD1 (6 bases). V was pared by 9 bases and J by 2 bases, with 17 bases between. This CDR3 comprises 14 residues. Germline V gene data show CDR1 as SGHRS and CDR2 as YFSETQ. The CDR3 reads CATGGPQGNTEAFF. As DNA, the CDR3 is TGCGCCACCGGGGGGCCCCAGGGAAACACTGAAGCTTTCTTT.

The chain employs TRBV6-1 and TRBJ1-2; 9 nucleotides line up with TRBD1. The CDR3 contains 17 residues. CDR1 is MNHNS and CDR2 is SASEGT in the germline V gene. Trimming took 4 bases from V and 0 from J; bases not matched to a gene: 9. The CDR3 region is CASSGGGTGSSNYGYTF. The CDR3 region has the DNA TGTGCCAGCAGTGGAGGGGGGACAGGGAGCTCTAACTATGGCTACACCTTC.

The CDR3 sequence is CASSSRGGRQETQYF. CDR3 nucleotide sequence: TGTGCCAGCAGCTCCCGGGGGGGAAGGCAAGAGACCCAGTACTTC. V is TRBV7-8 and J is TRBJ2-5, with 8 bases identical to TRBD2. The germline V gene has CDR1 SGHVS and CDR2 FQNEAQ. J was trimmed by 2 bases and V by 4 bases; bases with no gene match: 6. The CDR3 sequence is 15 residues long.

The chain links TRBV11-1 to TRBJ1-5; possible D gene TRBD1, 6 bases. Germline CDR1 and CDR2: SGHAT and FQDESV (reference sequence). The CDR3 is made up of 13 amino acids. V shed 3 bases and J shed 6 bases, with 9 bases lying between them. CDR3 amino acids: CASSLGRGQPQHF. The CDR3 DNA follows: TGTGCCAGCAGCTTGGGCAGGGGTCAGCCCCAGCATTTT.

CDR3 sequence (DNA): TGTGCCAGTAGTATAACGACAGGTGGTTGGGCAGGCACTGAAGCTTTCTTT. As protein: CASSITTGGWAGTEAFF. This rearrangement joins TRBV19 to TRBJ1-1, with D possibly matching TRBD1 (6 bases). With 2 bases removed from V and 4 bases from J, the gap between germline ends came to 20 bases. CDR1 is LNHDA, CDR2 SQIVND, per germline (reference sequence). There are 17 residues in the CDR3. Variable domain in full (rest from reference TRBV19 and TRBJ1-1): DGGITQSPKYLFRKEGQNVTLSCEQNLNHDAMYWYRQDPGQGLRLIYYSQIVNDFQKGDIAEGYSVSREKKESFPLTVTSAQKNPTAFYLCASSITTGGWAGTEAFFGQGTRLTVV.

The chain joins TRBV19 to TRBJ2-1; no firm D call. The CDR3 is made up of 15 amino acids. Trimming removed 3 bases from V and 0 bases from J, with 9 bases in between. Germline V lookup: CDR1 LNHDA, CDR2 SQIVND (reference sequence). CDR3 region: CASSIGQSSYNEQFF. In DNA, the CDR3 is TGTGCCAGTAGTATTGGGCAGAGCTCCTACAATGAGCAGTTCTTC.

The chain joins TRBV6-2 or TRBV6-3 to TRBJ2-7, with 8 positions matching TRBD2. V dropped 6 bases and J dropped 4; count of bases not matched to a gene: 14. The CDR3 has 16 residues. Germline CDR1 MNHEY, CDR2 SVGEGT. CDR3 nucleotide sequence: TGTGCCAGCAGCCGCTTAAATGTAGCGGGAAGGTACGAGCAGTACTTC. It codes for CASSRLNVAGRYEQYF.

This clone was counted only a few times. This rearrangement joins TRBV28 to TRBJ1-5, with a tentative D call TRBD1 (6 bases). Trimming took off 6 bases at V and 7 bases at J, with 16 bases between the two ends. Per the germline V gene, CDR1 is MDHEN and CDR2 is SYDVKM. This CDR3 has 14 amino acids. The CDR3 bases are TGTGCCAGCAGGCCCACAGGGCGGGTACAGCCCCAGCATTTT. This codes for CASRPTGRVQPQHF.

This rearrangement joins TRBV24-1 to TRBJ2-3; 9 bases are shared with TRBD1. The CDR3 covers 16 residues. Germline V gene lookup returns CDR1 KGHDR and CDR2 SFDVKD. V was clipped by 4 bases and J by 1 base; unmatched bases: 5. The CDR3 sequence is CATSDPRTGGTDTQYF. The CDR3 bases are TGTGCCACCAGTGACCCACGGACAGGGGGCACAGATACGCAGTATTTT.

This chain's CDR3 is CASRTSGRNNEQFF. The CDR3 region has the DNA TGCGCCAGCCGGACTAGCGGGAGGAACAATGAGCAGTTCTTC. The gene calls are TRBV5-1 and TRBJ2-1, with TRBD2 matching 14 bases. This CDR3 contains 14 residues. Germline CDR1 SGHRS, CDR2 YFSETQ. J lost 5 bases, V lost 7 bases, and 2 bases had no gene match.